This T cell receptor (beta chain) came from a study of T cell responses to AZD1222 COVID-19 vaccine. Study observations and caveats: Vaccine-associated CD4 TCRs spanned spike, dominant at 160-218 and 743-854. Just five or six AZD1222 recipients were seropositive at baseline.

Comment on this clone: As yet, its antigen is unknown.

V lost 1 base and J lost 5; bases outside the gene matches: 0. Germline V gene data show CDR1 as MNHEY and CDR2 as SVGAGI. CDR3 length: 14 residues. Repertoires were generated with immunoSEQ multiplex PCR, while TCRdb's copy carries only in-frame clones and drops some. Of around 84,000 clones in the sample, around 92% were seen once. This receptor was identified in an adult in good health. The sequences come from peripheral blood, collected on day 0 of MenACWY control vaccination. V is TRBV6-5 and J is TRBJ1-4; 8 nucleotides line up with TRBD1. In DNA form, the CDR3 reads TGTGCCAGCAGTTACTACAGGGGGAATGAAAAACTGTTTTTT. Translated: CASSYYRGNEKLFF.